These T cell receptor beta chains were read from a single sample in a study of cytomegalovirus exposure and HLA in healthy donors. Clones were read by immunoSEQ multiplex PCR, and TCRdb kept only the in-frame ones, dropping some. The sample carries approximately 90,000 clones, 55% to 75% recorded once. What was sequenced was PBMCs. These receptor sequences come from a woman between 50 and 59 years old in good health and CMV-seropositive. Both conserved end residues are part of each CDR3. The order of the fields is D gene, CDR3 length, J gene, V gene, clone size, CDR3 protein, CDR3 DNA. The D gene is left open where the match is weak. Size tells how often a clone was seen (once, few, many) or the class of an expanded clone, and some rows leave it out.

>TRBD1|15|TRBJ1-1|TRBV28|-
CASSLEDRVGTEAFF
TGTGCCAGCAGTTTAGAGGACAGGGTGGGCACTGAAGCTTTCTTT
>-|13|TRBJ2-7|TRBV15|-
CATSRDPGYEQYF
TGTGCCACCAGCAGAGATCCGGGCTACGAGCAGTACTTC
>TRBD1|14|TRBJ1-3|TRBV7-2|-
CASSNRGTKDTIYF
TGTGCCAGCAGTAACAGGGGGACTAAAGACACCATATATTTT
>-|16|TRBJ2-1|TRBV15|-
CATSFRGSSPNNEQFF
TGTGCCACCAGCTTCAGGGGTTCGTCTCCTAACAATGAGCAGTTCTTC
>-|13|TRBJ1-3|TRBV14|-
CASSYSPGNTIYF
TGTGCCAGCAGCTACAGTCCCGGAAACACCATATATTTT
>-|13|TRBJ1-4|TRBV6-5|few
CATRDTGFEKLFF
TGTGCCACCCGGGACACTGGATTTGAAAAACTGTTTTTT
>TRBD1|16|TRBJ2-4|TRBV9|few
CASSPIDRGPIVVQYF
TGTGCCAGCAGCCCCATCGACAGGGGGCCCATAGTGGTTCAGTACTTC
>TRBD2|14|TRBJ2-7|TRBV4-1|-
CASSSGTSGYEQYF
TGCGCCAGCAGCTCCGGGACTAGCGGCTACGAGCAGTACTTC
>TRBD1|15|TRBJ1-3|TRBV7-9|-
CASSSSTGGRNTIYF
TGTGCCAGCAGCTCGTCGACAGGGGGCAGAAACACCATATATTTT
>-|14|TRBJ1-1|TRBV4-1|-
CASSQDLAGLGAFF
TGCGCCAGCAGCCAAGATCTAGCGGGGTTGGGGGCTTTCTTT
>-|15|TRBJ2-7|TRBV9|-
CASSVGGLAGYEQYF
TGTGCCAGCAGCGTAGGGGGGCTAGCCGGCTACGAGCAGTACTTC
>-|13|TRBJ1-5|TRBV10-3|-
CAIGDREDQPQHF
TGTGCCATCGGGGACCGGGAGGATCAGCCCCAGCATTTT
>TRBD2|14|TRBJ2-1|TRBV5-4|few
CASSRGTSMDEQFF
TGTGCCAGCAGCCGGGGGACTAGTATGGATGAGCAGTTCTTC
>TRBD2|14|TRBJ2-1|TRBV4-1|-
CASGTRMTVNVQFF
TGCGCCAGCGGGACTAGAATGACGGTTAATGTGCAGTTCTTC
>-|14|TRBJ2-2|TRBV19|-
CASSGSRGIGELFF
TGTGCCAGTAGTGGCTCCAGGGGTATCGGGGAGCTGTTTTTT
>TRBD1|14|TRBJ2-2|TRBV29-1|once
CSVQTGGSGGELFF
TGCAGCGTTCAGACAGGGGGCTCAGGCGGGGAGCTGTTTTTT
>TRBD2|15|TRBJ2-1|TRBV19|-
CASSIRLAGVGEQFF
TGTGCCAGTAGTATCCGACTAGCGGGAGTTGGTGAGCAGTTCTTC
>-|15|TRBJ2-4|TRBV7-3|-
CASSLSPVGTNIQYF
TGTGCCAGCAGCTTGTCTCCTGTGGGCACAAACATTCAGTACTTC
>-|12|TRBJ2-5|TRBV6-1|-
CATTFVTGPQYF
TGTGCCACCACATTCGTAACGGGTCCCCAGTACTTC
>TRBD1|15|TRBJ1-1|TRBV6-6|-
CASSPPGTGTTEAFF
TGTGCCAGCAGTCCCCCCGGGACAGGGACCACTGAAGCTTTCTTT
>-|15|TRBJ1-6|TRBV4-1|once
CASRSTDRLRSPLHF
TGCGCCAGCAGATCTACCGACAGGTTACGGTCACCCCTCCACTTT
>-|17|TRBJ2-3|TRBV9|-
CASSVVDISEAGDTQYF
TGTGCCAGCAGCGTAGTGGATATTAGCGAGGCGGGAGATACGCAGTATTTT
>TRBD2|19|TRBJ2-3|TRBV19|few
CATHLTGTSARGGTDTQYF
TGTGCCACGCACCTGACCGGGACTAGCGCCCGGGGTGGCACAGATACGCAGTATTTT
>-|14|TRBJ2-1|TRBV4-2|-
CASSQDRNLDEQFF
TGTGCCAGCAGCCAGGACAGAAATCTTGATGAGCAGTTCTTC
>-|19|TRBJ1-1|TRBV7-9|-
CASSLALQGGGGGTTEAFF
TGTGCCAGCAGCTTAGCGCTTCAGGGCGGGGGTGGTGGGACCACTGAAGCTTTCTTT
>-|15|TRBJ2-7|TRBV4-1|-
CASSIATGGPYEQYF
TGCGCCAGCAGCATTGCCACCGGGGGACCCTACGAGCAGTACTTC
>-|14|TRBJ1-5|TRBV6-1|-
CASSVEALNQPQHF
TGTGCCAGCAGTGTGGAGGCGTTAAATCAGCCCCAGCATTTT
>-|15|TRBJ2-5|TRBV4-2|few
CASSQGGAAGETQYF
TGTGCCAGCAGCCAAGGAGGAGCTGCGGGGGAGACCCAGTACTTC
>TRBD2|15|TRBJ2-1|TRBV11-2|-
CASSSPREGGNEQFF
TGTGCCAGCAGCTCCCCGAGGGAGGGAGGCAATGAGCAGTTCTTC
>-|13|TRBJ2-1|TRBV25-1|once
CASSEGADNEQFF
TGTGCCAGCAGTGAAGGGGCGGACAATGAGCAGTTCTTC